The 31 T cell receptor beta chains presented below share a single source sample, sequenced in a study of regulatory T cells in long-lasting Graves disease. Time point noted: newly diagnosed GD, antithyroid drugs for less than 3 months. Generation of the TCR library employed RNA extracted from PBMCs. In building TCR beta libraries, iRepertoire HTBI primers were used together with Arm-PCR of CDR3 regions. MiXCR, applied by TCRdb to the multiplex PCR reads, yields one record per CDR3 protein. In the table there are more than 300,000 distinct CDR3 sequences, about an eighth of which are singletons. These sequences were also reported in another study, on T cells in Graves' hyperthyroidism and ophthalmopathy.

This material consisted of peripheral blood mononuclear cells (PBMCs), taken at new diagnosis, from a patient treated with antithyroid drugs. Every receptor here comes from a woman between 18 and 29 years old with Graves disease.

This clonotype has ten or more counts. This chain connects TRBV5-1 to TRBJ2-7; the D call may be TRBD1 or TRBD2 (6 bases each). V was cut by 0 bases and J by 1 base, with 8 bases left in between. The length of the CDR3 is 14 residues. Germline loops: CDR1 SGHRS, CDR2 YFSETQ. As DNA, the CDR3 is TGCGCCAGCAGCTTGGAAGGGGGGTCCTACGAGCAGTACGTC. Translating gives CASSLEGGSYEQYV.

Only a few counts were recorded for this clonotype. The gene calls are TRBV29-1 and TRBJ2-7; tentative D call: TRBD1 (5 bases). V was clipped by 6 bases and J by 2 bases, with 11 bases between them. Germline V lookup: CDR1 SQVTM, CDR2 ANQGSEA. This CDR3 region has 12 residues. The CDR3 reads CSVSGLTYEQYF. The DNA of the CDR3 is TGCAGCGTATCAGGGTTAACCTACGAGCAGTACTTC.

This clonotype was recorded at least ten times. The V gene is TRBV27, the J gene TRBJ2-3; D may be TRBD2 (5 bases). Germline V gene data show CDR1 as MNHEY and CDR2 as SMNVEV (reference sequence). V dropped 5 bases and J dropped 4 bases, with 13 bases sitting between them. The CDR3 consists of 14 residues. In DNA form, the CDR3 reads TGTGCCAGCAGTCCAAATTTACTAGCAGATACGCAGTATTTT. Encoded protein: CASSPNLLADTQYF.

This clonotype has a count of ten or more. The chain is built from TRBV7-2 and TRBJ2-3; no reliable D call. The CDR3 runs to 12 residues. Trimming left V 3 bases short and J 4 bases short, with 5 bases between. Germline lookup yields CDR1 SGHTA and CDR2 FQGNSA. The CDR3 nucleotides read TGTGCCAGCAGCTTCCAGTCAGATACGCAGTATTTT. Its translation is CASSFQSDTQYF.

This clonotype was counted ten times or more. This chain uses TRBV24-1 with TRBJ2-4; 7 nucleotides match TRBD1. The CDR3 contains 17 residues. The ends lost 3 bases at V and 4 bases at J; junction bases unmatched: 11. The germline V gene encodes CDR1 KGHDR and CDR2 SFDVKD. The CDR3 reads CATSDTKGAATKNIQYF. The CDR3 region has the DNA TGTGCCACCAGTGATACAAAGGGGGCAGCGACGAAAAACATTCAGTACTTC.

This clonotype was seen repeatedly, ten times or more. The CDR3 DNA sequence: TGTGCCAGCAGCCCTTCTCCCGGACAGGGAATATTCTACACTGAAGCTTTCTTT. Translating it yields CASSPSPGQGIFYTEAFF. The gene calls are TRBV7-8 and TRBJ1-1; 8 positions match TRBD1. Germline CDR1 and CDR2: SGHVS and FQNEAQ. This CDR3 comprises 18 residues. J was trimmed by 3 bases and V by 5 bases; bases with no gene match: 17.

About this clonotype: A much larger clone lies a single base off, so this may be a read error. The chain links TRBV7-2 to TRBJ1-2; 8 nucleotides align to TRBD1. This CDR3 is 17 amino acids long. CDR1 is SGHTA, CDR2 FQGNSA, per germline. Losses at the gene ends were 8 bases for V and 5 bases for J; bases not matched to a gene: 19. For the CDR3, the DNA is TGTGCCAGCGGCTCAACCACGAGGACAGGGCCTCCGTATGGCTACACCTTC. As protein: CASGSTTRTGPPYGYTF.

In regard to this clonotype: A read error may explain this, as a much larger clone is one base away. This CDR3 fails to terminate in the conserved phenylalanine or tryptophan, so it likely reflects a read error. The rearrangement links TRBV29-1 to TRBJ2-5; D is undetermined. The CDR3 runs 8 residues. Germline CDR1 reads SQVTM; CDR2 reads ANQGSEA. Trimming took off 3 bases at V and 7 bases at J, with 0 bases between the two ends. For the CDR3, the DNA is TGCAGCGTTGAGACCCAGTACCTC. It specifies CSVETQYL.

This clonotype has just a few counts. The chain carries TRBV6-1 and TRBJ2-1, with D tentatively TRBD2 (6 bases). From germline, CDR1 is MNHNS and CDR2 SASEGT. V dropped 10 bases and J dropped 4 bases, with 20 bases sitting between them. The CDR3 runs to 15 residues. The CDR3 nucleotides read TGTGCCACCAATATGAGGGACTCACCGTACAATGAGCAGTTCTTC. It is translated as CATNMRDSPYNEQFF.

This clonotype was seen ten or more times. The chain employs TRBV7-2 and TRBJ2-1; 8 nucleotides line up with TRBD1. Losses at the gene ends were 5 bases for V and 0 bases for J; bases not matched to a gene: 6. Germline V gene lookup returns CDR1 SGHTA and CDR2 FQGNSA. The CDR3 consists of 16 residues. CDR3: CASSLHTGGSYNEQFF. CDR3 nucleotides: TGTGCCAGCAGCCTTCATACAGGGGGCTCCTACAATGAGCAGTTCTTC.

The rearrangement links TRBV13 to TRBJ2-2, with D maybe TRBD2 (6 bases). The CDR3 totals 15 residues. Germline V gene sequence: CDR1 PRHDT, CDR2 FYEKMQ (reference sequence). V dropped 5 bases and J dropped 2 bases, with 12 bases sitting between them. CDR3 bases: TGTGCCAGCAGCCTACTAGCAACAAACACCGGGGAGCTGTTTTTT. This codes for CASSLLATNTGELFF.

The rearrangement joins TRBV20-1 to TRBJ2-5; 7 nucleotides match TRBD2. The CDR3 has 14 amino acids. V lost 3 bases and J lost 3; bases outside the gene matches: 7. Germline CDR1 reads DFQATT; CDR2 reads SNEGSKA (reference sequence). The CDR3 loop is CSARGGDLKETQYF. CDR3 sequence (DNA): TGCAGTGCTAGGGGGGGGGACCTCAAAGAGACCCAGTACTTC.

This clonotype appeared many times. The chain uses TRBV30 and TRBJ1-1; no reliable D call. The V end lost 4 bases, the J end lost 3 bases, and 15 bases lay between the germline ends. From germline, CDR1 is GTSNPN and CDR2 SVGIG (reference sequence). This CDR3 spans 14 amino acids. In DNA form, the CDR3 reads TGTGCCTGGACCCCTCCCCTGACGGACACTGAAGCTTTCTTT. It yields the protein CAWTPPLTDTEAFF.

Many counts were recorded for this clonotype. The CDR3 region is CASSYPTQVTEAFF. CDR3 sequence (DNA): TGTGCCAGCAGTTACCCTACCCAGGTGACTGAAGCTTTCTTT. The chain couples TRBV6-5 to TRBJ1-1; no definite D call. The CDR3 totals 14 residues. Trimming removed 2 bases from V and 5 bases from J, with 12 bases in between. Looked up from germline, CDR1 is MNHEY and CDR2 is SVGAGI.

This clonotype was picked up many times. This chain links TRBV11-2 with TRBJ2-1, with D possibly being TRBD2 (6 bases). V shed 0 bases and J shed 10 bases, with 28 bases lying between them. The germline V gene has CDR1 SGHAT and CDR2 FQNNGV. The CDR3 runs to 19 residues. The CDR3 loop reads CASSLDLWGGAFRSREQFF. CDR3 coding DNA: TGTGCCAGCAGCTTAGATCTTTGGGGAGGAGCCTTCCGAAGTAGGGAGCAGTTCTTC.

This clonotype has ten or more counts. The chain links TRBV28 to TRBJ2-5; D is unresolved. Germline values: CDR1 MDHEN, CDR2 SYDVKM. The CDR3 has 19 amino acids. Deletions cut 0 bases from V and 5 bases from J, with 25 bases between. This chain's CDR3 is CASSLCTATLNLIDETQYF. CDR3 nucleotides: TGTGCCAGCAGTTTATGCACAGCTACTCTCAATTTAATTGACGAGACCCAGTACTTC. The full variable domain, completed using reference TRBV28 and TRBJ2-5, is DVKVTQSSRYLVKRTGEKVFLECVQDMDHENMFWYRQDPGLGLRLIYFSYDVKMKEKGDIPEGYSVSREKKERFSLILESASTNQTSMYLCASSLCTATLNLIDETQYFGPGTRLLVL.

This clonotype was found a few times. J is TRBJ1-3 and V is TRBV12-3 or TRBV12-4; no reliable D call. V lost 5 bases to trimming and J lost 0 bases, with 8 bases between them. The CDR3 extends over 14 amino acids. The CDR3 loop reads CASSPRASGNTIYF. CDR3 bases: TGTGCCAGCAGTCCCAGAGCCTCTGGAAACACCATATATTTT.

This clonotype showed up many times. The gene calls are TRBV12-3 or TRBV12-4 and TRBJ2-7; a weak D match, TRBD2 (6 bases). This CDR3 spans 13 amino acids. The germline V and J ends were trimmed by 3 bases and 5 bases, with 11 bases remaining between them. CDR3 DNA: TGTGCCAGCAGTTTGTCGGGAGTCCACGAGCAGTACTTC. Amino acid sequence: CASSLSGVHEQYF.

There are many counts of this clonotype. The rearrangement links TRBV6-5 to TRBJ2-2; 15 nucleotides line up with TRBD2. Germline lookup yields CDR1 MNHEY and CDR2 SVGAGI. J was trimmed by 7 bases and V by 2 bases; bases with no gene match: 5. The CDR3 has 17 residues. The CDR3 reads CASSYGLAGGPHGELFF. The CDR3 DNA is TGTGCCAGCAGTTACGGACTAGCGGGGGGGCCACACGGGGAGCTGTTTTTT.

In its sample, this clonotype was seen a few times. This sequence joins TRBV5-1 and TRBJ1-2; TRBD1 matches 7 bases. Trimming cost V 4 bases and J 7 bases; bases outside gene matches: 10. Germline V gene lookup returns CDR1 SGHRS and CDR2 YFSETQ. The CDR3 runs 14 residues. CDR3 protein: CASSPWEGALGYTF. For the CDR3, the DNA is TGCGCCAGCAGCCCCTGGGAGGGGGCGCTTGGCTACACCTTC. The entire variable domain, with the rest obtained from reference TRBV5-1 and TRBJ1-2, is as follows: KAGVTQTPRYLIKTRGQQVTLSCSPISGHRSVSWYQQTPGQGLQFLFEYFSETQRNKGNFPGRFSGRQFSNSRSEMNVSTLELGDSALYLCASSPWEGALGYTFGSGTRLTVV.

This clonotype was seen repeatedly, ten times or more. The J gene is TRBJ2-2, the V gene TRBV12-3 or TRBV12-4; 8 nucleotides align to TRBD2. Trimming cost V 6 bases and J 4 bases; bases outside gene matches: 7. The CDR3 has 15 residues. CDR3 in DNA: TGTGCCAGCAGCCCCCGGGGGGGACCCACCGGGGAGCTGTTTTTT. Its protein is CASSPRGGPTGELFF.

This clonotype was counted a single time. A much larger clonotype is one base distant, so this may be a read error. The gene calls are TRBV29-1 and TRBJ2-3; D may match TRBD1 or TRBD2 (5 bases each). The CDR3 sequence is 14 residues long. Germline-derived CDR1 and CDR2 are SQVTM and ANQGSEA. The ends were cut back, 5 bases at V and 4 bases at J, with 16 bases in the middle. The CDR3 reads CSVRDPMRADTQYF. The CDR3 coding sequence is TGCAGCGTTCGGGACCCCATGAGGGCAGATACGCAGTATTTT.

This clonotype came up many times. This chain joins TRBV6-5 and TRBJ1-1; no clear D. The length of the CDR3 is 14 residues. V lost 3 bases and J 0 bases, leaving 8 bases between the germline ends. The V gene's germline CDR1 is MNHEY and CDR2 SVGAGI. The CDR3 DNA sequence: TGTGCCAGCAGTTATGAGTCGATGAACACTGAAGCTTTCTTT. As protein: CASSYESMNTEAFF.

In its sample, this clonotype was seen many times. The J gene is TRBJ2-1, the V gene TRBV7-9, with a tentative D call TRBD2 (6 bases). Germline V gene sequence: CDR1 SEHNR, CDR2 FQNEAQ (reference sequence). V lost 7 bases, J lost 8 bases, and 24 bases lay in between. The CDR3 extends over 16 amino acids. DNA for the CDR3: TGTGCCAGCATCAAGCCGGGACTCCGCTACACGGATGAGCAGTTCTTC. It yields the protein CASIKPGLRYTDEQFF.

The chain joins TRBV13 to TRBJ2-3, with D possibly TRBD1 on 6 matching bases. CDR3 length: 15 residues. The V end lost 4 bases, the J end lost 0 bases, and 11 bases lay between the germline ends. The germline V gene encodes CDR1 PRHDT and CDR2 FYEKMQ (reference sequence). The CDR3 coding sequence is TGTGCCAGCAGCTCTACCAGGGGTAGCACAGATACGCAGTATTTT. The encoded protein is CASSSTRGSTDTQYF.

This clonotype was recorded a few times. The rearrangement links TRBV5-4 to TRBJ2-1; TRBD1 is a possible D gene (6 bases). Germline V CDR1 and CDR2: SGHNT, YYREEE (reference sequence). V lost 0 bases and J lost 6, with 16 bases in between. The CDR3 length is 16 residues. CDR3 bases: TGTGCCAGCAGCTTGGGTCAGGGGTTGCAGACCAATGAGCAGTTCTTC. It translates to CASSLGQGLQTNEQFF.

This clonotype has a count of ten or more. The CDR3 loop reads CASRSRGELFF. CDR3 DNA sequence: TGTGCCAGCAGATCGAGGGGAGAGCTGTTTTTT. This chain joins TRBV6-1 and TRBJ1-4; possibly TRBD1 for D (5 bases). V lost 6 bases and J 14 bases, leaving 13 bases between the germline ends. The CDR3 is 11 amino acids. Germline assignment: CDR1 MNHNS and CDR2 SASEGT.

This clonotype was detected only a few times. The chain has TRBV5-1 and TRBJ1-1, with no clear D. The length of the CDR3 is 14 residues. CDR1 SGHRS and CDR2 YFSETQ come from the germline V gene. V was cut by 4 bases and J by 0 bases, with 10 bases left in between. The CDR3 reads CASSPFTLNTEAFF. The CDR3 region has the DNA TGCGCCAGCAGCCCATTCACCCTGAACACTGAAGCTTTCTTT.

The V and J genes are TRBV6-1 and TRBJ1-2; the D gene is possibly TRBD1 (6 bases). Between the trimmed V and J ends, which lost 5 bases and 5 bases, there was a span of 18 bases. The germline CDR1 and CDR2 sequences are MNHNS and SASEGT. CDR3 length equals 15 residues. The CDR3 DNA sequence: TGTGCCAGCAGTCAGGCGACTCGGGGGCAGTATGGCTACACCTTC. As protein: CASSQATRGQYGYTF.

This chain links TRBV12-3 or TRBV12-4 with TRBJ1-2; D is perhaps TRBD1 (5 bases). Trimming left V 6 bases short and J 5 bases short, with 16 bases between. The CDR3 length is 14 residues. CDR3 coding DNA: TGTGCCAGCAGCTCCACCCGGGACTTTTATGGCTACACCTTC. Protein product: CASSSTRDFYGYTF.

This chain joins TRBV12-3 or TRBV12-4 and TRBJ1-2; the D is unclear. The length of the CDR3 is 13 residues. The V gene lost 3 bases and the J gene lost 6 bases, with 11 bases spanning the gap. In DNA form, the CDR3 reads TGTGCCAGCAGTTTTCATCGACGCAATGGCTACACCTTC. Protein product: CASSFHRRNGYTF.